This T cell receptor beta chain appears in the sequencing data of a study of cytotoxic CD8 clonotypes in ibrutinib-treated CLL. A remark on this clone: The target antigen is unknown.

Study-level results: The study found baseline clonality above age-matched healthy donors, tracking circulating CD8+ T-cell counts.

The protocol was immunoSEQ multiplex PCR, while the TCRdb copy is restricted to in-frame clones and leaves out a portion. The table records 200,000 or so clones, 70% of them present only once. Trimming left V 6 bases short and J 5 bases short, with 17 bases between. The CDR3 is made up of 14 amino acids. Germline assignment: CDR1 SGHKS and CDR2 YYEKEE (reference sequence). The chain joins TRBV5-5 to TRBJ1-2, with D hard to call. The receptor was isolated from a human donor with chronic lymphocytic leukemia. Sequencing was performed on PBMCs, taken after 12 months of ibrutinib treatment. Here the CDR3 reads CASILPRKEYGYTF. The DNA of the CDR3 is TGTGCCAGCATCCTCCCGCGTAAGGAATATGGCTACACCTTC.